This T cell receptor beta chain was found in a study of identical twins. Study observations and caveats: Conclusions rested on cross-sectional statistics rather than following the same donors. Sharing of beta out-of-frame sequences by twins showed a weaker excess.

TCRdb reprocessed the 5' RACE reads via MiXCR and lists one record per CDR3 protein. Of 200,000 to 300,000 distinct CDR3 sequences listed, roughly a tenth are singletons. This CDR3 has 14 residues. After removal of 4 bases from V and 9 bases from J, the junction contained 4 bases not matched to a gene. This clonotype was seen only a few times. The antigen remains unidentified. The sample taken for sequencing was memory T cells sorted from blood. The clonotype originates from a man aged 45 to 65 in good health. The chain recombines TRBV12-3 or TRBV12-4 with TRBJ2-1; 12 nucleotides match TRBD2. The CDR3 DNA follows: TGTGCCAGCAGTTCTAGCGGGGGGGCGCGTGAGCAGTTCTTC. Its translation: CASSSSGGAREQFF.